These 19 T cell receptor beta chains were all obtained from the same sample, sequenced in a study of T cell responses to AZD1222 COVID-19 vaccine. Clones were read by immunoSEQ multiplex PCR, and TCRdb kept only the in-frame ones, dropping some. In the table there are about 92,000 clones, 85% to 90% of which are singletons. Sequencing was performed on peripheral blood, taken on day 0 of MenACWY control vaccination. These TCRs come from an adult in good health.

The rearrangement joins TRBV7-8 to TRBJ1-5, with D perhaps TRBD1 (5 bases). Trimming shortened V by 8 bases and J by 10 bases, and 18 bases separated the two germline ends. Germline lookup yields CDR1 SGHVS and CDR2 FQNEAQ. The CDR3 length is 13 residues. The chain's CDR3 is CASSSGTSSPQHF. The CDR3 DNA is TGTGCCAGCTCCTCCGGGACCTCTTCACCCCAGCATTTT.

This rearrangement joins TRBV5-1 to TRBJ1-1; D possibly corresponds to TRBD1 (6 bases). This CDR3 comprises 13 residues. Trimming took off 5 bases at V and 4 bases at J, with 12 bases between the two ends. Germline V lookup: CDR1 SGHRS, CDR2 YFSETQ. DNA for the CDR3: TGCGCCAGCAGTGGGGGCGAGGGCACTGAAGCTTTCTTT. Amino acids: CASSGGEGTEAFF.

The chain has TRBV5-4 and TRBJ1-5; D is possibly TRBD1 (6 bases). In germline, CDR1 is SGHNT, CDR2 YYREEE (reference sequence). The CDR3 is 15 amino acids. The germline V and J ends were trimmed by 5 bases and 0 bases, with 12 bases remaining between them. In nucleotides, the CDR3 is TGTGCCAGCAGTCGACAGGCCTATAGCAATCAGCCCCAGCATTTT. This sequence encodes CASSRQAYSNQPQHF.

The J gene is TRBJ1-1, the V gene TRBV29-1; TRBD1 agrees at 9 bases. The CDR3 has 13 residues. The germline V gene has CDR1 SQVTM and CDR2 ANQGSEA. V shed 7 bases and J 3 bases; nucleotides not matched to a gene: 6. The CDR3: CSARQGGDTEAFF. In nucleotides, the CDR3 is TGCAGCGCGAGACAGGGGGGGGACACTGAAGCTTTCTTT.

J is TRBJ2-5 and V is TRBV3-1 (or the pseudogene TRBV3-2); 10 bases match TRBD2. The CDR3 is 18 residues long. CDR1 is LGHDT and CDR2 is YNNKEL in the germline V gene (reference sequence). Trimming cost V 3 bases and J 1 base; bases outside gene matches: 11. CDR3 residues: CASSQGSRASGGQETQYF. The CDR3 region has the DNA TGTGCCAGCAGCCAGGGATCTCGGGCTAGCGGGGGCCAAGAGACCCAGTACTTC.

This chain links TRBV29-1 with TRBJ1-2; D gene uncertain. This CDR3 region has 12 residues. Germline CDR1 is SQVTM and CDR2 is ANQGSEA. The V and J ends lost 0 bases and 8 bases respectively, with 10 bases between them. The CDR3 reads CSVEDRRRGYTF. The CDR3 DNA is TGCAGCGTTGAAGATCGTAGGCGGGGCTACACCTTC.

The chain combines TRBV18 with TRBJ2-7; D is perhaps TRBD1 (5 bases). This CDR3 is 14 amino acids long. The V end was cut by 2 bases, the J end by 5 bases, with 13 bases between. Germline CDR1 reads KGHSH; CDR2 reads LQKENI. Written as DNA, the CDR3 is TGTGCCAGCTCACCAACTATGGACAACCACGAGCAGTACTTC. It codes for CASSPTMDNHEQYF.

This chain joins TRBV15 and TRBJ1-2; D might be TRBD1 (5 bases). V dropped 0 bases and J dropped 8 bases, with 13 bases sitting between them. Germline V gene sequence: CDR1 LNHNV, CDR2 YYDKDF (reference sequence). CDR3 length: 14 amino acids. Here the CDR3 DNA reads TGTGCCACCAGCAGAGATCTCGAGGGGCGAGGCTACACCTTC. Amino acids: CATSRDLEGRGYTF.

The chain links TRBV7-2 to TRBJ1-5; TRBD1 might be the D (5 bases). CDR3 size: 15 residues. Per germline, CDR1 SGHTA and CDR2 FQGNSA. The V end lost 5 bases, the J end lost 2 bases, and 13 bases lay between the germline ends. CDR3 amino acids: CASSGQGVGNQPQHF. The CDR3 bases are TGTGCCAGCAGCGGCCAGGGTGTTGGCAATCAGCCCCAGCATTTT.

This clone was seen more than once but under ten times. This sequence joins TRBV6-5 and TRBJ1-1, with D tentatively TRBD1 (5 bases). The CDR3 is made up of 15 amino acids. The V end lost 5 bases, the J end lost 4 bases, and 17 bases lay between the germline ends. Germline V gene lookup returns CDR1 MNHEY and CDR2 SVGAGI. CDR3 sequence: CASSRGTVEFTEAFF. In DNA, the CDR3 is TGTGCCAGCAGTAGAGGGACGGTAGAGTTCACTGAAGCTTTCTTT.

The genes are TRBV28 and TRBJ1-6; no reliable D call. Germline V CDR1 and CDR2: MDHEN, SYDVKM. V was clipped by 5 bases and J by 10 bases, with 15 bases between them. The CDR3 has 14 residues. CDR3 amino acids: CASSRTLGISPLHF. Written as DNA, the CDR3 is TGTGCCAGCAGTCGAACCCTCGGGATCTCACCCCTCCACTTT.

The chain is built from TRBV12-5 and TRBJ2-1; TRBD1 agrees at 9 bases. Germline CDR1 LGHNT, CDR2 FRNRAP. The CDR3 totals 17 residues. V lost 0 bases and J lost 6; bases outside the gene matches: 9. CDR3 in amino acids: CASGLVFGTGRSNEQFF. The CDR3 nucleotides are TGTGCTAGTGGTTTGGTTTTCGGGACAGGGAGGAGCAATGAGCAGTTCTTC.

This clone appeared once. CDR3 protein: CAWSLGPGAGYTF. CDR3 nucleotide sequence: TGTGCCTGGAGCCTTGGACCCGGAGCTGGCTACACCTTC. This chain links TRBV30 with TRBJ1-2; D ambiguous. The germline V gene has CDR1 GTSNPN and CDR2 SVGIG (reference sequence). With 3 bases removed from V and 7 bases from J, the gap between germline ends came to 15 bases. CDR3 length: 13 residues.

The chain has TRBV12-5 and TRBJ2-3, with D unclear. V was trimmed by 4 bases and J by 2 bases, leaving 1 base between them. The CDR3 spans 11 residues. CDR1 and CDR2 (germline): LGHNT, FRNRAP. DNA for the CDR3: TGTGCTAGTGGTTACACAGATACGCAGTATTTT. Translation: CASGYTDTQYF. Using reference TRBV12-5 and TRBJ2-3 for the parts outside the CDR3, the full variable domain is DARVTQTPRHKVTEMGQEVTMRCQPILGHNTVFWYRQTMMQGLELLAYFRNRAPLDDSGMPKDRFSAEMPDATLATLKIQPSEPRDSAVYFCASGYTDTQYFGPGTRLTVL.

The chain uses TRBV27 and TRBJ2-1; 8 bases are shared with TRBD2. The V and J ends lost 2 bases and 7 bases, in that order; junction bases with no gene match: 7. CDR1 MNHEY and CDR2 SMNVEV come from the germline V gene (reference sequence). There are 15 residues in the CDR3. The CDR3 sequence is CASSLLGGARNEQFF. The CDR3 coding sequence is TGTGCCAGCAGTTTACTCGGGGGGGCGCGGAATGAGCAGTTCTTC.

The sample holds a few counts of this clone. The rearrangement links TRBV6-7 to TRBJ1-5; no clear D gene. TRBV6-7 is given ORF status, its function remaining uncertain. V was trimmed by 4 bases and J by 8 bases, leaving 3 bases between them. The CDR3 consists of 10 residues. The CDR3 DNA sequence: TGTGCCAGCAGTTCTAAGCCCCAGCATTTT. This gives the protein CASSSKPQHF.

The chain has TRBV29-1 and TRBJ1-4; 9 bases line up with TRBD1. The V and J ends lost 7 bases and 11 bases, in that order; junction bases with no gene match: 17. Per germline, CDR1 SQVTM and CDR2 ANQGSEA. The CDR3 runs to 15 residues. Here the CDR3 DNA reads TGCAGCGCCGATTACGCCGGGACAGGGAATCGGAAACTGTTTTTT. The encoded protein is CSADYAGTGNRKLFF.

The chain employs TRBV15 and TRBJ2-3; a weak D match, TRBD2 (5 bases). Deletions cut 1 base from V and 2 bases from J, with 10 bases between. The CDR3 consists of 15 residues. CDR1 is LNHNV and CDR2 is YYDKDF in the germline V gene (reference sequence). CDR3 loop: CATSRVSGFTDTQYF. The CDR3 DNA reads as TGTGCCACCAGCAGAGTGAGCGGTTTCACAGATACGCAGTATTTT.

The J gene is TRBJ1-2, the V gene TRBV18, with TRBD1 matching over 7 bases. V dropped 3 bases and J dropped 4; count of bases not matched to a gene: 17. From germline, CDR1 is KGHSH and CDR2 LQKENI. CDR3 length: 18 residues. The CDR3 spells CASSPNRGYEATVYGYTF. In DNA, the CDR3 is TGTGCCAGCTCACCCAACAGGGGTTACGAGGCGACCGTCTATGGCTACACCTTC.